Below are 18 T cell receptor beta chains sequenced from a single sample in a study of T cell changes during pregnancy in multiple sclerosis (dated by TCRdb to between 2017 and 2020). Library method: the immunoSEQ multiplex PCR assay. TCRdb stores this immuneACCESS table with in-frame sequences only. Part of the clones is absent; in the studies checked, under half of the shortfall reflects unresolved V genes, and no reason is known for the rest. Counted in this sample were 55,000 to 70,000 clones; about nine tenths of them appeared once. The top ten constitute roughly 0.29% of the sample. The sequenced sample was CD4+ T cells from peripheral blood mononuclear cells, obtained after pregnancy. The receptors shown here come from a female donor with multiple sclerosis, enrolled in a pregnancy study.

This chain joins TRBV10-3 and TRBJ2-1; maybe TRBD2 (7 bases). Looked up from germline, CDR1 is ENHRY and CDR2 is SYGVKD. Between the trimmed V and J ends, which lost 6 bases and 5 bases, there was a span of 20 bases. This CDR3 comprises 16 residues. The CDR3 DNA sequence: TGTGCCATCAGGGATTCCCGGGGGGCCGACAACAATGAGCAGTTCTTC. Its translation: CAIRDSRGADNNEQFF.

The rearrangement uses TRBV18 and TRBJ2-3, with D possibly being TRBD2 (5 bases). The CDR3 totals 15 residues. In germline, CDR1 is KGHSH, CDR2 LQKENI. Deletions cut 2 bases from V and 0 bases from J, with 9 bases between. CDR3 bases: TGTGCCAGCTCACCAGAGGGCGGGAGCACAGATACGCAGTATTTT. It codes for CASSPEGGSTDTQYF.

A few counts support this clone. The rearrangement links TRBV6-6 to TRBJ2-7; 9 nucleotides line up with TRBD1. The CDR3 is made up of 14 amino acids. The J segment lost 6 bases and the V segment lost 10 bases, leaving 13 bases of the junction unmatched. CDR1 and CDR2 (germline): MNHNY, SVGAGI (reference sequence). The CDR3 here is CATSWGQGLIEQYF. The CDR3 coding sequence is TGTGCCACATCATGGGGACAGGGTCTTATCGAGCAGTACTTC.

V usage is TRBV29-1 and J usage is TRBJ2-2; D not certain. The CDR3 sequence is 11 residues long. CDR1 is SQVTM, CDR2 ANQGSEA, per germline. Trimming cost V 0 bases and J 7 bases, with 3 bases left between them. CDR3 in amino acids: CSVEDFGELFF. The CDR3 coding sequence is TGCAGCGTTGAAGACTTCGGGGAGCTGTTTTTT.

This clone was counted between two and nine times. This chain joins TRBV20-1 and TRBJ1-1; no firm D call. CDR1 DFQATT and CDR2 SNEGSKA come from the germline V gene (reference sequence). V was clipped by 7 bases and J by 5 bases, with 11 bases between them. The CDR3 covers 11 residues. The CDR3 protein is CSGRAVTEAFF. CDR3 sequence (DNA): TGCAGTGGAAGAGCGGTAACTGAAGCTTTCTTT.

This sequence joins TRBV7-8 and TRBJ2-7; possibly TRBD1 for D (5 bases). The CDR3 is 16 amino acids. The germline V gene has CDR1 SGHVS and CDR2 FQNEAQ. The V end was cut by 2 bases, the J end by 5 bases, with 19 bases between. In DNA form, the CDR3 reads TGTGCCAGCAGCTTAAACTTCGCGCAGGGATCCCACGAGCAGTACTTC. Translated: CASSLNFAQGSHEQYF.

This chain links TRBV2 with TRBJ2-7; 8 bases are a match to TRBD1. V shed 5 bases, J shed 7 bases, and the junction held 7 bases outside the gene matches. The CDR3 is made up of 13 amino acids. CDR1 and CDR2 from the germline V gene are SNHLY and FYNNEI. The DNA of the CDR3 is TGTGCCAGCAGTCGGACAGGGCGTTTGGAGCAGTACTTC. This encodes CASSRTGRLEQYF.

J is TRBJ2-7 and V is TRBV5-5; 7 bases are a match to TRBD1. CDR1 is SGHKS and CDR2 is YYEKEE in the germline V gene (reference sequence). Unmatched junction bases numbered 8, after V lost 2 bases and J lost 6 bases. The CDR3 is 14 amino acids. The DNA of the CDR3 is TGTGCCAGCAGCTTCCCGACAGGGATTGGCGAGCAGTACTTC. This codes for CASSFPTGIGEQYF. The whole variable domain, filled in from reference TRBV5-5 and TRBJ2-7, reads DAGVTQSPTHLIKTRGQQVTLRCSPISGHKSVSWYQQVLGQGPQFIFQYYEKEERGRGNFPDRFSARQFPNYSSELNVNALLLGDSALYLCASSFPTGIGEQYFGPGTRLTVT.

The chain links TRBV9 to TRBJ2-7; no clear D gene. Per the germline V gene, CDR1 is SGDLS and CDR2 is YYNGEE. The CDR3 consists of 14 residues. V lost 0 bases, J lost 3 bases, and 10 bases lay in between. CDR3 protein: CASSVGQIGYEQYF. DNA for the CDR3: TGTGCCAGCAGCGTAGGACAAATTGGCTACGAGCAGTACTTC.

The chain joins TRBV27 to TRBJ2-3; 7 positions agree with TRBD1. The J segment lost 3 bases and the V segment lost 8 bases, leaving 8 bases of the junction unmatched. The germline V gene has CDR1 MNHEY and CDR2 SMNVEV (reference sequence). The CDR3 has 14 residues. In DNA, the CDR3 is TGTGCCAGCGGTGACAGGGAAAGAACAGATACGCAGTATTTT. Encoded protein: CASGDRERTDTQYF.

The genes are TRBV9 and TRBJ1-4; TRBD1 might be the D (6 bases). Germline V lookup: CDR1 SGDLS, CDR2 YYNGEE. CDR3 length: 15 amino acids. V was clipped by 3 bases and J by 5 bases, with 14 bases between them. This CDR3 is CASSASGTMNEKLFF. CDR3 coding DNA: TGTGCCAGCAGCGCCTCCGGGACAATGAATGAAAAACTGTTTTTT.

This sequence joins TRBV11-3 and TRBJ2-7; D is ambiguous. The V and J ends lost 0 bases and 5 bases respectively, with 2 bases between them. Germline CDR1 SGHNT, CDR2 YENEEA. The CDR3 extends over 11 amino acids. CDR3 sequence: CASSLDDEQYF. The CDR3 DNA reads as TGTGCCAGCAGCTTAGACGACGAGCAGTACTTC.

V gene TRBV28 combines with J gene TRBJ2-1; 9 nucleotides match TRBD1. The ends lost 6 bases at V and 2 bases at J; junction bases unmatched: 8. The CDR3 totals 16 residues. Germline V lookup: CDR1 MDHEN, CDR2 SYDVKM. CDR3: CASRSTGGSTYNEQFF. CDR3 nucleotides: TGTGCCAGCAGATCGACAGGGGGTAGTACCTACAATGAGCAGTTCTTC. Drawing the rest from reference TRBV28 and TRBJ2-1, the complete variable domain is DVKVTQSSRYLVKRTGEKVFLECVQDMDHENMFWYRQDPGLGLRLIYFSYDVKMKEKGDIPEGYSVSREKKERFSLILESASTNQTSMYLCASRSTGGSTYNEQFFGPGTRLTVL.

The V gene is TRBV6-6, the J gene TRBJ1-2, with 9 positions matching TRBD1. Germline trimming cut 6 bases from V and 8 bases from J; bases unmatched to any gene: 10. CDR1 and CDR2 from the germline V gene are MNHNY and SVGAGI (reference sequence). The CDR3 is made up of 14 amino acids. The CDR3 DNA follows: TGTGCCAGCAGCTCCGGGACAGGGTCGTTCGGCTACACCTTC. Amino acids: CASSSGTGSFGYTF.

This chain links TRBV2 with TRBJ2-1, with TRBD2 identical over 10 bases. This CDR3 has 16 amino acids. After removal of 4 bases from V and 8 bases from J, the junction contained 11 bases not matched to a gene. Germline values: CDR1 SNHLY, CDR2 FYNNEI. The CDR3 coding sequence is TGTGCCAGCAGTGTATTCGGGACTAGCGCTTCCTATGAGCAGTTCTTC. This codes for CASSVFGTSASYEQFF.

This chain connects TRBV2 to TRBJ2-1; TRBD2 matches at 16 bases. This CDR3 is built from 14 residues. V lost 4 bases to trimming and J lost 12 bases; unmatched junction nucleotides: 3. Per the germline V gene, CDR1 is SNHLY and CDR2 is FYNNEI. The CDR3 spells CASSGGLAGGWQFF. DNA for the CDR3: TGTGCCAGCAGTGGGGGACTAGCGGGAGGGTGGCAGTTCTTC.

The chain has TRBV28 and TRBJ2-7; a possible D gene is TRBD1 (6 bases). CDR1 and CDR2 (germline): MDHEN, SYDVKM. This CDR3 has 14 residues. Trimming removed 7 bases at V and 2 bases at J, with 15 bases between. The CDR3 loop is CASIAPQGPYEQYF. The CDR3 region has the DNA TGTGCCAGCATCGCCCCCCAGGGGCCCTACGAGCAGTACTTC. Complete variable domain (other parts from reference TRBV28 and TRBJ2-7): DVKVTQSSRYLVKRTGEKVFLECVQDMDHENMFWYRQDPGLGLRLIYFSYDVKMKEKGDIPEGYSVSREKKERFSLILESASTNQTSMYLCASIAPQGPYEQYFGPGTRLTVT.

In this sample, this clone turned up once. V gene TRBV21-1 combines with J gene TRBJ1-2; TRBD1 was called by the table and not checked on the DNA. TRBV21-1 is marked as a pseudogene. CDR3 length equals 16 residues. The CDR3 DNA is TGTGCCAGCAGCAAAGCGCTCGGCAGGGGGCGGGGTGGCTACACCTTC. Its translation is CASSKALGRGRGGYTF.